This entry concerns a single T cell receptor (beta chain). The antigen is not known. At one boundary the junction diverges from the germline segment, which might be a read error. The CDR3 covers 12 residues. The germline CDR1 and CDR2 sequences are GTSNPN and SVGIG (reference sequence). These data are taken from a study of early T cells in non-severe SARS-CoV-2 infection. The study's findings and limits: Using VDJdb, the matching emphasized anti-spike CD8 responses while missing private and CD4 specificities.

Each cDNA molecule carried a unique molecular identifier. TCRdb itself ran the 5' RACE reads through MiXCR, one entry per CDR3 protein. The data hold some 88,000 distinct CDR3 sequences, with approximately 16% observed a single time. This receptor was taken from an adult who was a healthcare worker with PCR-confirmed SARS-CoV-2 infection or an uninfected control (not recorded which). Specimen: whole blood, collected at baseline. The chain joins TRBV30 to TRBJ2-2, with 7 positions matching TRBD2. CDR3 in amino acids: CVWAGDHGELFF. CDR3 coding DNA: TGTGTCTGGGCGGGGGATCACGGGGAGCTGTTTTTT.